This T cell receptor beta chain appears in the sequencing data of a study of human T cells and chemical hapten exposure. Across the whole study: On about 2 cm by about 2 cm of upper inner arm skin, sensitization was performed with 2% DPC. Study-wide points: Following DPC sensitization, TCRs present above 1 in 1000 frequency showed no change. More PT1 expanded TCRs went with higher patch test scores.

Noted time point: patch test 1, 2 weeks after DPC sensitization. The treatment denotes: therapeutic diphenylcyclopropenone sensitization with weekly scalp DPC. Regarding this clonotype: Its antigen is unknown.

As the library was built, unique molecular identifiers were attached to individual cDNA molecules. Via MiXCR, TCRdb re-called the RACE reads, giving one row per CDR3 protein. The data contain under 200,000 distinct CDR3 sequences, roughly 15% of them singletons. The sequencing used whole blood, collected in connection with sensitization to the hapten diphenylcyclopropenone (DPC). The source of this sequence is a young woman with alopecia areata. Some clones in this sample may be carry-over from other donors' samples.

The CDR3: CAISEGQGVNNEQFF. CDR3 nucleotides: TGTGCCATCAGTGAGGGACAGGGGGTTAACAATGAGCAGTTCTTC. The genes are TRBV10-3 and TRBJ2-1, with TRBD1 matching over 10 bases. Per the germline V gene, CDR1 is ENHRY and CDR2 is SYGVKD. Germline trimming cut 2 bases from V and 5 bases from J; bases unmatched to any gene: 3. The CDR3 spans 15 residues.